Listed below are T cell receptor beta chains from one sample, sequenced in a study of blood T cell repertoires in COVID-19. The method was immunoSEQ multiplex PCR; TCRdb's version includes in-frame clones alone and lacks a portion of them. Of about 170,000 clones listed, around 90% were seen once; the top ten hold 2.5%. The sample comprised peripheral blood. All receptors come from a woman of 80 years or more with COVID-19, enrolled during active disease. Each CDR3 is given with its conserved first and last residue. The D gene is left open where the match is weak. Clone size, where shown, is once, few, many, or a class for clones that have expanded.

>.|.|TRBV6-4|TRBJ2-1
CASSDDGASYNEQFF
TGTGCCAGCAGTGACGATGGGGCTTCCTACAATGAGCAGTTCTTC
>.|.|TRBV6-1|TRBJ1-6
CASSEATASSPLHF
TGTGCCAGCAGTGAAGCGACAGCTAGTTCACCCCTCCACTTT
>TRBD1|.|TRBV4-3|TRBJ1-2
CASSQDPGGGYGYTF
TGCGCCAGCAGCCAAGACCCAGGGGGTGGCTATGGCTACACCTTC
>TRBD1|.|TRBV7-3|TRBJ1-6
CASSLGQDSPLHF
TGTGCCAGCAGCTTAGGACAGGATTCACCCCTCCACTTT
>.|few|TRBV15|TRBJ1-1
CATSRGAENTEAFF
TGTGCCACCAGCAGAGGGGCAGAGAACACTGAAGCTTTCTTT
>.|.|TRBV10-3|TRBJ1-2
CAISPGTRGYTF
TGTGCCATCAGCCCGGGTACCCGGGGCTACACCTTC
>.|few|TRBV3-1/TRBV3-2|TRBJ1-6
CASSQGRDSPLHF
TGTGCCAGCAGCCAAGGGAGAGATTCACCCCTCCACTTT
>TRBD1|.|TRBV5-1|TRBJ2-7
CASSWTGDSYEQYF
TGCGCCAGCAGCTGGACAGGGGACTCCTACGAGCAGTACTTC
>TRBD1|.|TRBV19|TRBJ1-2
CASRPSPGGYNYGYTF
TGTGCCAGTAGGCCCTCCCCAGGGGGCTATAACTATGGCTACACCTTC
>TRBD1|.|TRBV9|TRBJ1-1
CASSVWTGGKTEAFF
TGTGCCAGCAGCGTTTGGACAGGGGGAAAAACTGAAGCTTTCTTT
>.|.|TRBV29-1|TRBJ1-2
CSVFVNYGYTF
TGCAGCGTTTTCGTGAACTATGGCTACACCTTC
>.|.|TRBV27|TRBJ2-7
CASSLEEGHEQYF
TGTGCCAGCAGTTTAGAGGAGGGGCACGAGCAGTACTTC
>TRBD2|.|TRBV19|TRBJ2-3
CASSILAASTDTQYF
TGTGCCAGTAGTATTCTAGCGGCTAGCACAGATACGCAGTATTTT
>TRBD2|.|TRBV27|TRBJ2-1
CASSSTSGSSLVVNEQFF
TGTGCCAGCAGTTCGACTAGCGGGAGTTCATTAGTTGTGAATGAGCAGTTCTTC
>.|once|TRBV18|TRBJ1-4
CASSKGANEKLFF
TGTGCCAGCTCCAAAGGGGCTAATGAAAAACTGTTTTTT
>.|once|TRBV6-6|TRBJ1-1
CASSYSTGTEAFF
TGTGCCAGCAGTTATAGTACAGGCACTGAAGCTTTCTTT
>TRBD1|.|TRBV11-2|TRBJ1-2
CASSSIRGRSGYTF
TGTGCCAGCAGCTCCATCAGGGGGAGAAGTGGCTACACCTTC